These T cell receptor beta chains were read from a single sample in a study of blood T cell repertoires in COVID-19. The method was immunoSEQ multiplex PCR; TCRdb's version includes in-frame clones alone and lacks a portion of them. The sample has 150,000 to 200,000 clones; around 85% are singletons. Sequencing was carried out using peripheral blood. The receptors were sampled from a man aged 45-60 years with active or convalescent COVID-19. The CDR3 runs from the conserved cysteine through the conserved F or W. Fields, in order: clone size, D gene, V gene, J gene, CDR3 DNA, CDR3 protein. The D gene is left open where the match is weak. Some rows have no size entry. The others give once, few or many, or a class for an expanded clone.

clone size: few
D gene: TRBD1
V gene: TRBV3-1/TRBV3-2
J gene: TRBJ1-5
CDR3 DNA: TGTGCCAGCAGCCAGACAGGGAACAATCAGCCCCAGCATTTT
CDR3 protein: CASSQTGNNQPQHF

clone size: .
D gene: TRBD1
V gene: TRBV6-5
J gene: TRBJ2-7
CDR3 DNA: TGTGCCAGCAGTAGACCGTGGACAGGGTTATCCGAGCAGTACTTC
CDR3 protein: CASSRPWTGLSEQYF

clone size: few
D gene: .
V gene: TRBV5-5
J gene: TRBJ1-2
CDR3 DNA: TGTGCCAGCAGCGGACAGACTAACTATGGCTACACCTTC
CDR3 protein: CASSGQTNYGYTF

clone size: .
D gene: .
V gene: TRBV6-7
J gene: TRBJ1-1
CDR3 DNA: TGTGCCAGCAGTTACTCGAGGCTGAGGCAGGGGAACACTGAAGCTTTCTTT
CDR3 protein: CASSYSRLRQGNTEAFF

clone size: .
D gene: .
V gene: TRBV28
J gene: TRBJ2-1
CDR3 DNA: TGTGCCAGCAGTTTGGCGGGGCGGGACAATGAGCAGTTCTTC
CDR3 protein: CASSLAGRDNEQFF

clone size: .
D gene: .
V gene: TRBV5-1
J gene: TRBJ1-3
CDR3 DNA: TGCGCCAGCAGCTTGACAGGAGCTGGAAACACCATATATTTT
CDR3 protein: CASSLTGAGNTIYF

clone size: .
D gene: TRBD2
V gene: TRBV10-2
J gene: TRBJ2-3
CDR3 DNA: TGCGCCAGCAGTGAATGGCAGGGAGGGGGCACAGATACGCAGTATTTT
CDR3 protein: CASSEWQGGGTDTQYF

clone size: .
D gene: TRBD2
V gene: TRBV7-9
J gene: TRBJ2-3
CDR3 DNA: TGTGCCAGCGGATTTCCAGCGGGAGGAGGGGATACGCAGTATTTT
CDR3 protein: CASGFPAGGGDTQYF

clone size: .
D gene: .
V gene: TRBV4-1
J gene: TRBJ2-7
CDR3 DNA: TGCGCCAGCAGCCCCAGTGGGCAGGTAGTCGACGAGCAGTACTTC
CDR3 protein: CASSPSGQVVDEQYF

clone size: .
D gene: .
V gene: TRBV19
J gene: TRBJ2-7
CDR3 DNA: TGTGCCAGTAGCGAACAGGGAACCTACGAGCAGTACTTC
CDR3 protein: CASSEQGTYEQYF

clone size: .
D gene: TRBD1
V gene: TRBV28
J gene: TRBJ2-1
CDR3 DNA: TGTGCCAGCAGTCCCCCCGGGACAGGGTATTACAATGAGCAGTTCTTC
CDR3 protein: CASSPPGTGYYNEQFF

clone size: .
D gene: .
V gene: TRBV7-9
J gene: TRBJ1-1
CDR3 DNA: TGTGCCAGCAGTCCTGGGGCGCAGAACACTGAAGCTTTCTTT
CDR3 protein: CASSPGAQNTEAFF

clone size: .
D gene: TRBD1
V gene: TRBV19
J gene: TRBJ2-2
CDR3 DNA: TGTGCCAGTAGTATAAGGGACAGGGGCACCGGGGAGCTGTTTTTT
CDR3 protein: CASSIRDRGTGELFF